The 32 T cell receptor beta chains listed next were all sequenced from one sample in a study of OX40 agonist ivuxolimab in advanced cancers. Measured with immunoSEQ multiplex PCR; TCRdb has only the in-frame clones, and not every one. This sample has 55,000 to 70,000 clones, with more than 85% found just once. The material was CD4+ or CD8+ T cells sorted from blood, obtained in a trial of the OX40 agonist ivuxolimab. Receptors originate from an adult with an advanced solid tumor such as melanoma, head and neck, liver or kidney cancer.

The chain is built from TRBV11-1 and TRBJ2-3; D might be TRBD2 (5 bases). The CDR3 spans 13 residues. The germline gives CDR1 SGHAT, CDR2 FQDESV (reference sequence). Trimming removed 5 bases from V and 5 bases from J, with 11 bases in between. CDR3 bases: TGTGCCAGCAGCCCTATTCGGGGAGATACGCAGTATTTT. Amino acids: CASSPIRGDTQYF. The entire variable domain, with the rest obtained from reference TRBV11-1 and TRBJ2-3, is as follows: EAEVAQSPRYKITEKSQAVAFWCDPISGHATLYWYRQILGQGPELLVQFQDESVVDDSQLPKDRFSAERLKGVDSTLKIQPAELGDSAMYLCASSPIRGDTQYFGPGTRLTVL.

The rearrangement joins TRBV7-9 to TRBJ2-1, with D perhaps matching TRBD2 (6 bases). Germline CDR1 reads SEHNR; CDR2 reads FQNEAQ (reference sequence). Between the trimmed V and J ends, which lost 2 bases and 8 bases, there was a span of 16 bases. This CDR3 comprises 15 residues. CDR3 coding DNA: TGTGCCAGCAGCTTATCAATGTGGGGGGTGGATGAGCAGTTCTTC. It is translated as CASSLSMWGVDEQFF.

This clone qualifies as medium-sized. The gene calls are TRBV30 and TRBJ1-2; 8 bases line up with TRBD1. Germline loops: CDR1 GTSNPN, CDR2 SVGIG (reference sequence). With 4 bases clipped from V and 13 bases from J, the junction kept 17 bases outside the gene matches. The CDR3 sequence is 14 residues long. The CDR3 is CAWIPETGVSNFTF. The CDR3 region has the DNA TGTGCCTGGATCCCGGAGACAGGGGTTTCCAATTTCACCTTC.

The J gene is TRBJ2-7, the V gene TRBV18, with TRBD1 matching over 8 bases. Germline CDR1 KGHSH, CDR2 LQKENI. The CDR3 is 15 amino acids. The trim removed 3 bases at V and 3 bases at J, leaving 7 bases unmatched. The chain's CDR3 is CASSPSGTGIYEQYF. In nucleotides, the CDR3 is TGTGCCAGCTCACCCTCCGGGACAGGAATCTACGAGCAGTACTTC.

V gene TRBV7-8 combines with J gene TRBJ1-2; 10 nucleotides match TRBD1. In germline, CDR1 is SGHVS, CDR2 FQNEAQ. CDR3 length: 16 amino acids. The V segment lost 3 bases and the J segment 6 bases; nucleotides outside the gene matches: 10. The chain's CDR3 is CASSFLTGDRGNGYTF. DNA of the CDR3: TGTGCCAGCAGCTTCCTTACAGGGGACAGGGGCAATGGCTACACCTTC.

The J gene is TRBJ1-6, the V gene TRBV18; TRBD1 matches at 7 bases. This CDR3 contains 12 residues. Looked up from germline, CDR1 is KGHSH and CDR2 is LQKENI. The CDR3 sequence is CVAGQRGSPLHF. CDR3 sequence (DNA): TGTGTTGCGGGACAGAGGGGTTCACCCCTCCACTTT.

This chain links TRBV19 with TRBJ2-7, with 11 nucleotides matching TRBD2. Looked up from germline, CDR1 is LNHDA and CDR2 is SQIVND (reference sequence). This CDR3 comprises 15 residues. Trimming cost V 3 bases and J 0 bases; bases outside gene matches: 1. The CDR3 loop is CASSMTSGDSYEQYF. CDR3 nucleotides: TGTGCCAGTAGTATGACTAGCGGGGACTCCTACGAGCAGTACTTC.

In its sample, this clone was seen once. V is TRBV10-2 and J is TRBJ2-1; D not resolved. The V end lost 2 bases, the J end lost 1 base, and 9 bases lay between the germline ends. The CDR3 consists of 15 residues. In germline, CDR1 is WSHSY, CDR2 SAAADI. The CDR3, as DNA: TGCGCCAGCAGTGAGCACGGTTCGTCCTACAATGAGCAGTTCTTC. Protein: CASSEHGSSYNEQFF.

The gene calls are TRBV7-9 and TRBJ2-7; D is undetermined. V lost 2 bases, J lost 2 bases, and 4 bases lay in between. In germline, CDR1 is SEHNR, CDR2 FQNEAQ (reference sequence). This CDR3 contains 12 residues. CDR3 region: CASSLNPYEQYF. As DNA, the CDR3 is TGTGCCAGCAGCTTAAACCCCTACGAGCAGTACTTC.

DNA for the CDR3: TGCAGCCCGGATGAACCGGGCCACGAGCAGTACTTC. It encodes CSPDEPGHEQYF. The chain employs TRBV29-1 and TRBJ2-7; D call uncertain. Germline assignment: CDR1 SQVTM and CDR2 ANQGSEA. The CDR3 runs 12 residues. Trimming removed 8 bases at V and 5 bases at J, with 16 bases between.

This chain joins TRBV6-5 and TRBJ2-1; D may correspond to TRBD1 or TRBD2 (5 bases each). V dropped 0 bases and J dropped 7 bases, with 16 bases sitting between them. CDR3 length: 16 residues. Per germline, CDR1 MNHEY and CDR2 SVGAGI. The CDR3 DNA is TGTGCCAGCAGTTACTCGGTGGGGGAGCGGAATAATGAGCAGTTCTTC. Translating gives CASSYSVGERNNEQFF.

The chain couples TRBV13 to TRBJ2-4; D possibly corresponds to TRBD1 (7 bases). CDR3 size: 15 residues. The germline V and J ends were trimmed by 5 bases and 7 bases, with 18 bases remaining between them. From germline, CDR1 is PRHDT and CDR2 FYEKMQ (reference sequence). The CDR3 reads CASSHTGEASNIQYF. CDR3 nucleotides: TGTGCCAGCAGCCATACAGGGGAGGCTTCGAACATTCAGTACTTC.

CDR3 in amino acids: CASSVEEVRRGNTEAFF. In nucleotides, the CDR3 is TGTGCCAGCAGCGTTGAGGAGGTACGGCGAGGGAACACTGAAGCTTTCTTT. The V call is TRBV9, the J call TRBJ1-1; D is uncertain. V shed 2 bases and J shed 1 base, with 18 bases lying between them. Germline CDR1 reads SGDLS; CDR2 reads YYNGEE. This CDR3 has 17 amino acids.

The rearrangement links TRBV12-5 to TRBJ2-5, with no clear D. The V gene lost 3 bases and the J gene lost 4 bases, with 3 bases spanning the gap. This CDR3 spans 11 amino acids. Germline V gene sequence: CDR1 LGHNT, CDR2 FRNRAP. The CDR3 spells CASGFAETQYF. In nucleotides, the CDR3 is TGTGCTAGTGGTTTCGCAGAGACCCAGTACTTC.

The genes are TRBV7-8 and TRBJ2-5; no clear D. Germline CDR1 SGHVS, CDR2 FQNEAQ. V was clipped by 5 bases and J by 0 bases, with 7 bases between them. This CDR3 has 13 amino acids. The CDR3 here is CASSPQYQETQYF. As DNA, the CDR3 is TGTGCCAGCAGCCCACAGTACCAAGAGACCCAGTACTTC.

V and J are TRBV5-1 and TRBJ2-7, with a possible D match to TRBD2 (6 bases). This CDR3 region has 19 residues. Trimming shortened V by 3 bases and J by 0 bases, and 25 bases separated the two germline ends. Germline V CDR1 and CDR2: SGHRS, YFSETQ. DNA for the CDR3: TGCGCCAGCAGCTGGGGACTTCCCGGGAGCATTCAGAGCTCCTACGAGCAGTACTTC. Protein: CASSWGLPGSIQSSYEQYF. The variable domain in full, with the rest retrieved from reference TRBV5-1 and TRBJ2-7, is KAGVTQTPRYLIKTRGQQVTLSCSPISGHRSVSWYQQTPGQGLQFLFEYFSETQRNKGNFPGRFSGRQFSNSRSEMNVSTLELGDSALYLCASSWGLPGSIQSSYEQYFGPGTRLTVT.

This clone was found a few times. This chain uses TRBV7-9 with TRBJ2-7; D gene uncertain. The length of the CDR3 is 12 residues. Germline values: CDR1 SEHNR, CDR2 FQNEAQ (reference sequence). V gave up 3 bases and J gave up 3 bases, with 6 bases separating them. CDR3 sequence reads: CASSFRIYEQYF. The CDR3 DNA reads TGTGCCAGCAGCTTCCGAATCTACGAGCAGTACTTC.

The V gene is TRBV25-1, the J gene TRBJ1-5; D unresolved. Between the trimmed V and J ends, which lost 6 bases and 6 bases, there was a span of 9 bases. The CDR3 has 12 amino acids. Germline-derived CDR1 and CDR2 are MGHDK and SYGVNS. CDR3 loop: CASRFGRQPQHF. Here the CDR3 DNA reads TGTGCCAGCAGATTCGGACGTCAGCCCCAGCATTTT.

V and J are TRBV27 and TRBJ1-1; the match to TRBD1 covers 8 bases. With 1 base clipped from V and 1 base from J, the junction kept 2 bases outside the gene matches. The CDR3 is 15 residues long. Germline CDR1 MNHEY, CDR2 SMNVEV (reference sequence). The CDR3 bases are TGTGCCAGCAGTTTATGGCAGGGGGCGAACACTGAAGCTTTCTTT. Translated, it gives CASSLWQGANTEAFF.

This clone is a singleton in its sample. The chain is built from TRBV6-6 and TRBJ2-1; D remains unclear. CDR3 length: 15 residues. Deletions cut 0 bases from V and 2 bases from J, with 8 bases between. Germline loops: CDR1 MNHNY, CDR2 SVGAGI (reference sequence). The CDR3 spells CASSYSAAAYNEQFF. The CDR3 bases are TGTGCCAGCAGTTACTCTGCCGCAGCCTACAATGAGCAGTTCTTC.

The chain combines TRBV25-1 with TRBJ2-2; D tentatively fits TRBD1 or TRBD2 (5 bases each). CDR3 length: 16 residues. Trimming cost V 3 bases and J 4 bases, with 15 bases left between them. Germline V lookup: CDR1 MGHDK, CDR2 SYGVNS. CDR3 DNA sequence: TGTGCCAGCAGTGACCAGGCGAGGGGCGCCACCGGGGAGCTGTTTTTT. This encodes CASSDQARGATGELFF.

The chain links TRBV4-1 to TRBJ2-2; D unresolved. Between the trimmed V and J ends, which lost 1 base and 4 bases, there was a span of 4 bases. The CDR3 spans 13 residues. Per germline, CDR1 MGHRA and CDR2 YSYEKL. CDR3 coding DNA: TGCGCCAGCAGCCAAGTAGGCACCGGGGAGCTGTTTTTT. Translating it yields CASSQVGTGELFF.

This clone has a handful of counts. The rearrangement joins TRBV7-9 to TRBJ2-1; D perhaps matches TRBD2 (7 bases). The V end was cut by 5 bases, the J end by 7 bases, with 15 bases between. Germline V lookup: CDR1 SEHNR, CDR2 FQNEAQ (reference sequence). The CDR3 spans 14 residues. The CDR3, as DNA: TGTGCCAGCAGCGGTTTAGAGGGGGGGAATGAGCAGTTCTTC. Its translation is CASSGLEGGNEQFF. Variable domain in full (rest from reference TRBV7-9 and TRBJ2-1): DTGVSQNPRHKITKRGQNVTFRCDPISEHNRLYWYRQTLGQGPEFLTYFQNEAQLEKSRLLSDRFSAERPKGSFSTLEIQRTEQGDSAMYLCASSGLEGGNEQFFGPGTRLTVL.

The chain recombines TRBV2 with TRBJ2-1; 13 positions match TRBD2. Per germline, CDR1 SNHLY and CDR2 FYNNEI. The V segment lost 6 bases and the J segment 4 bases; nucleotides outside the gene matches: 3. The CDR3 has 15 residues. The CDR3 loop reads CASSATSGGYNEQFF. The CDR3 region has the DNA TGTGCCAGCAGCGCGACTAGCGGGGGGTACAATGAGCAGTTCTTC.

Concerning this clone itself: The sample carries other DNA sequences with the same CDR3. This chain joins TRBV15 and TRBJ1-5; D might be TRBD1 (5 bases). The CDR3 covers 15 residues. V was clipped by 1 base and J by 6 bases, with 13 bases between them. Germline-derived CDR1 and CDR2 are LNHNV and YYDKDF (reference sequence). CDR3 DNA sequence: TGTGCCACCAGCAGAGTTTCTCAGGGAACTCAGCCCCAGCATTTT. This gives the protein CATSRVSQGTQPQHF.

This rearrangement joins TRBV4-2 to TRBJ2-1; possibly TRBD1 or TRBD2 for D (6 bases each). Germline V gene data show CDR1 as LGHNA and CDR2 as YNFKEQ. V was pared by 0 bases and J by 2 bases, with 11 bases between. This CDR3 is built from 16 residues. CDR3 sequence reads: CASSQERGDPYNEQFF. As DNA, the CDR3 is TGTGCCAGCAGCCAAGAGAGGGGGGACCCCTACAATGAGCAGTTCTTC.

This sequence joins TRBV9 and TRBJ2-1; D unclear. V shed 0 bases and J shed 10 bases, with 5 bases lying between them. This CDR3 has 11 residues. The germline gives CDR1 SGDLS, CDR2 YYNGEE. The CDR3 nucleotides read TGTGCCAGCAGCGTAGGCCCCGAGCAGTTCTTC. Amino acids: CASSVGPEQFF.

CDR3 sequence: CASTQFAEAFF. CDR3 coding DNA: TGTGCCAGTACCCAATTCGCTGAAGCTTTCTTT. The V gene is TRBV19, the J gene TRBJ1-1; D is unclear. Trimming removed 7 bases from V and 6 bases from J, with 9 bases in between. CDR1 LNHDA and CDR2 SQIVND come from the germline V gene (reference sequence). This CDR3 region has 11 residues.

The V call is TRBV10-3, the J call TRBJ2-7; D is ambiguous. Germline CDR1 and CDR2: ENHRY and SYGVKD. The ends were cut back, 8 bases at V and 6 bases at J, with 17 bases in the middle. This CDR3 contains 13 residues. CDR3 amino acids: CAISETLRGEQYF. The CDR3 DNA is TGTGCCATCTCAGAGACGTTGCGTGGCGAGCAGTACTTC.

J is TRBJ1-6 and V is TRBV25-1; D call uncertain. CDR1 is MGHDK, CDR2 SYGVNS, per germline. The CDR3 runs to 15 residues. Trimming left V 1 base short and J 8 bases short, with 12 bases between. Here the CDR3 DNA reads TGTGCCAGCAGTGAATTTAGGGTTGGTGATTCACCCCTCCACTTT. Its translation is CASSEFRVGDSPLHF.

The V and J genes are TRBV6-6 and TRBJ2-1; 11 nucleotides align to TRBD1. The CDR3 totals 15 residues. The germline gives CDR1 MNHNY, CDR2 SVGAGI (reference sequence). J lost 6 bases, V lost 6 bases, and 7 bases had no gene match. CDR3 in amino acids: CASRPGQGERNEQFF. The DNA of the CDR3 is TGTGCCAGCAGACCGGGACAGGGGGAACGCAATGAGCAGTTCTTC.

This clone was observed a single time. This chain connects TRBV7-9 to TRBJ2-7; 8 bases are a match to TRBD1. The germline V gene has CDR1 SEHNR and CDR2 FQNEAQ (reference sequence). The CDR3 sequence is 16 residues long. The V gene end was trimmed by 5 bases and the J gene end by 6 bases; junction bases not matched to a gene: 15. The CDR3 nucleotides read TGTGCCAGCAGCACACCCCGGCAGGGGGCGTTTGCCGAGCAGTACTTC. Translating it yields CASSTPRQGAFAEQYF.